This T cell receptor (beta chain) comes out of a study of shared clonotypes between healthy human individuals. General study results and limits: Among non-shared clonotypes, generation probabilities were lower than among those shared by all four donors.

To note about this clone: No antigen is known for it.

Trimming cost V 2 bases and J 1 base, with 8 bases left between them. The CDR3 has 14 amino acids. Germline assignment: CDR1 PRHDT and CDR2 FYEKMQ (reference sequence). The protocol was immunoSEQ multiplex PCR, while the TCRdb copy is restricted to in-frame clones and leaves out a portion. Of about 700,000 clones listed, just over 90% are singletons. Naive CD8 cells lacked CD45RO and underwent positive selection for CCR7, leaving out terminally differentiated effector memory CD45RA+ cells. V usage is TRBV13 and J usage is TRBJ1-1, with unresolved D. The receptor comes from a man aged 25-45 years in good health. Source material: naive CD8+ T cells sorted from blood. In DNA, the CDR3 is TGTGCCAGCAGCTTATCTGACGAGAACACTGAAGCTTTCTTT. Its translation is CASSLSDENTEAFF.